Listed below are T cell receptor beta chains from one sample, sequenced in a study of shared clonotypes between healthy human individuals. Data came from immunoSEQ multiplex PCR; TCRdb stores just in-frame clones and leaves some out. The sample has approximately 2.3 million clones, approximately 93% seen once. The sample was naive CD4+ T cells from PBMCs. These receptors all come from a man younger than 35 in good health. Some clones in this sample may be carry-over from other donors' samples. The CDR3 runs from the conserved cysteine through the conserved F or W. Each record gives: D gene, clone size, V gene, J gene, CDR3 protein, CDR3 DNA. A D gene is named only where the DNA matches it firmly. Some rows mark clone size as missing; the rest say once, few, many or name a class of expanded clone.

D: -
size: -
V: TRBV4-1
J: TRBJ2-7
CDR3: CASSQLGVSYEQYF
DNA: TGCGCCAGCAGCCAACTGGGAGTCTCCTACGAGCAGTACTTC

D: TRBD1
size: -
V: TRBV14
J: TRBJ1-2
CDR3: CASSHPGGGSWGYTF
DNA: TGTGCCAGCAGCCACCCAGGGGGCGGCTCCTGGGGCTACACCTTC

D: -
size: -
V: TRBV6-1
J: TRBJ2-1
CDR3: CASRTTNEQFF
DNA: TGTGCCAGCAGAACGACCAATGAGCAGTTCTTC

D: TRBD1
size: -
V: TRBV7-9
J: TRBJ2-3
CDR3: CASSFGTGVTDTQYF
DNA: TGTGCCAGCAGCTTTGGGACAGGGGTTACAGATACGCAGTATTTT

D: -
size: -
V: TRBV5-4
J: TRBJ1-1
CDR3: CASSLPALADTEAFF
DNA: TGTGCCAGCAGCTTACCAGCCCTCGCGGATACTGAAGCTTTCTTT

D: TRBD2
size: once
V: TRBV30
J: TRBJ2-7
CDR3: CAWSVLLAGKQYF
DNA: TGTGCCTGGAGTGTGTTGCTAGCGGGGAAGCAGTACTTC

D: -
size: -
V: TRBV27
J: TRBJ1-1
CDR3: CASSDRNTEAFF
DNA: TGTGCCAGCAGCGACAGGAACACTGAAGCTTTCTTT

D: -
size: -
V: TRBV5-1
J: TRBJ2-6
CDR3: CASSAQGLEANVLTF
DNA: TGCGCCAGCAGCGCCCAGGGTCTAGAGGCCAACGTCCTGACTTTC

D: -
size: once
V: TRBV30
J: TRBJ1-6
CDR3: CAWGAVYDSPLHF
DNA: TGTGCCTGGGGGGCAGTCTATGATTCACCCCTCCACTTT

D: -
size: -
V: TRBV9
J: TRBJ2-1
CDR3: CASGRTGSNEQFF
DNA: TGTGCCAGCGGACGGACCGGATCCAATGAGCAGTTCTTC

D: -
size: -
V: TRBV19
J: TRBJ2-2
CDR3: CASKDGKNTGELFF
DNA: TGTGCCAGTAAGGACGGAAAGAACACCGGGGAGCTGTTTTTT

D: -
size: -
V: TRBV2
J: TRBJ1-2
CDR3: CASSGVGRNANYGYTF
DNA: TGTGCCAGCAGTGGGGTCGGCAGAAATGCTAACTATGGCTACACCTTC

D: -
size: -
V: TRBV28
J: TRBJ2-3
CDR3: CASSLANTDTQYF
DNA: TGTGCCAGCAGTTTAGCGAACACAGATACGCAGTATTTT

D: TRBD1
size: -
V: TRBV28
J: TRBJ1-3
CDR3: CASSLSGTGSLGNTIYF
DNA: TGTGCCAGCAGTTTATCCGGGACAGGGAGTTTAGGAAACACCATATATTTT

D: -
size: -
V: TRBV6-1
J: TRBJ2-5
CDR3: CASSESGGQETQYF
DNA: TGTGCCAGCAGTGAGTCTGGCGGCCAAGAGACCCAGTACTTC

D: -
size: -
V: TRBV27
J: TRBJ2-5
CDR3: CASSFGDSYGETQYF
DNA: TGTGCCAGCAGTTTCGGGGATTCGTACGGGGAGACCCAGTACTTC